This note documents a single TCR beta chain sequence. The sample comes from a study of blood T cell repertoires in COVID-19. The V gene end was trimmed by 3 bases and the J gene end by 0 bases; junction bases not matched to a gene: 11. Germline V gene data show CDR1 as DFQATT and CDR2 as SNEGSKA (reference sequence). The CDR3 is 16 residues long. As processed by the authors: For nucleated cells, counts were estimated from reference gene primer amplification. TCRdb's copy holds only in-frame clones and misses some; the assay was immunoSEQ multiplex PCR. D and trimming come from the DNA, and the V and J calls and clone size come from that table. The table records more than 200,000 clones, roughly four fifths of them present only once.

V usage is TRBV20-1 and J usage is TRBJ2-7, with 7 bases fitting TRBD2. This TCR derives from a man aged 50 to 60 with active or convalescent COVID-19. The material sequenced was peripheral blood. The CDR3 sequence: CSASDVASGYSYEQYF. The CDR3 DNA is TGCAGTGCTAGTGATGTGGCTAGCGGATACTCCTACGAGCAGTACTTC.